This T cell receptor beta chain came from a study of T cell clonality in common variable immunodeficiency. Overall study findings and caveats: In common variable immunodeficiency, TCR beta chains reportedly carried fewer deletions and N-nucleotide insertions.

Of note for this clone: Its antigen remains unknown. The observed sequence ends 3 residues before the CDR3 terminus, with the missing tail filled in from the germline J gene.

The J segment lost 6 bases and the V segment lost 3 bases, leaving 8 bases of the junction unmatched. Germline-derived CDR1 and CDR2 are MNHNS and SASEGT. The CDR3 is 16 amino acids. The table came from immunoSEQ multiplex PCR; TCRdb's copy has only in-frame clones and leaves some out. The table for this sample gives around 8,000 clones. This receptor was identified in a human donor with common variable immunodeficiency. Material for sequencing was peripheral blood mononuclear cells. The genes are TRBV6-1 and TRBJ2-7; 13 bases agree with TRBD2. Here the CDR3 reads CASSDPWTSGSREQYF. Incomplete CDR3 DNA: TGTGCCAGCAGTGATCCTTGGACTAGCGGGAGTCGCGAG.